This passage covers 12 T cell receptor beta chains from one sample sequenced in a study of blood T cell repertoires in COVID-19. Clones were read by immunoSEQ multiplex PCR, and TCRdb kept only the in-frame ones, dropping some. The sample yields approximately 150,000 clones, 65% to 90% seen once. The sequencing input was peripheral blood. These receptors were obtained from a man between 65 and 85 years old with acute or convalescent COVID-19.

This clone was observed a few times. CDR3 sequence (DNA): TGTGCCAGCAGCTTGGGACAGGGGCAGCCCCAGCATTTT. Residues: CASSLGQGQPQHF. The chain links TRBV7-3 to TRBJ1-5; 10 nucleotides align to TRBD1. Germline V lookup: CDR1 SGHTA, CDR2 FQGTGA. J gave up 7 bases and V 3 bases, and 0 bases lay outside the gene matches. CDR3 length equals 13 residues.

J is TRBJ2-1 and V is TRBV19, with 12 positions matching TRBD2. Trimming took 3 bases from V and 6 from J; bases not matched to a gene: 3. The germline gives CDR1 LNHDA, CDR2 SQIVND (reference sequence). CDR3 size: 15 residues. The CDR3 protein is CASSILAGGPNEQFF. The CDR3 region has the DNA TGTGCCAGTAGTATCCTAGCGGGAGGGCCCAATGAGCAGTTCTTC.

The V gene is TRBV6-2 or TRBV6-3, the J gene TRBJ1-5; 11 nucleotides line up with TRBD1. The V gene's germline CDR1 is MNHEY and CDR2 SVGEGT. The CDR3 consists of 15 residues. J was trimmed by 7 bases and V by 5 bases; bases with no gene match: 7. CDR3 in amino acids: CASSDGTGGWQPQHF. The CDR3 bases are TGTGCCAGCAGTGACGGGACAGGGGGATGGCAGCCCCAGCATTTT.

J is TRBJ2-7 and V is TRBV27; TRBD1 matches at 11 bases. This CDR3 has 15 residues. V trimming: 1 base; J trimming: 7 bases; junction bases outside the gene matches: 6. Per germline, CDR1 MNHEY and CDR2 SMNVEV (reference sequence). This CDR3 reads CASSLFVGQGAEQYF. As DNA, the CDR3 is TGTGCCAGCAGTTTATTTGTTGGACAGGGGGCTGAGCAGTACTTC.

As to this clone: Relative to the germline gene, one junction end is altered; a read error may explain this. This chain links TRBV7-8 with TRBJ2-7; 8 bases line up with TRBD2. Germline V lookup: CDR1 SGHVS, CDR2 FQNEAQ. The CDR3 sequence is 15 residues long. This chain's CDR3 is CASSLPGLVSHEQYF. The CDR3, as DNA: TGTGCCAGCAGCTTACCGGGACTAGTCTCCCACGAGCAGTACTTC.

J is TRBJ2-3 and V is TRBV4-3; D is undetermined. Germline V gene sequence: CDR1 LGHNA, CDR2 YSLEER. V shed 4 bases and J shed 3 bases, with 14 bases lying between them. The CDR3 consists of 15 residues. The CDR3 DNA reads as TGCGCCAGCAGCCTCGTCGGAGAAGGTACAGATACGCAGTATTTT. Translating gives CASSLVGEGTDTQYF.

V is TRBV6-2 or TRBV6-3 and J is TRBJ1-1, with 8 bases lining up with TRBD1. Trimming at V came to 2 bases and at J to 6 bases, leaving 8 bases not matched to a gene. The germline CDR1 and CDR2 sequences are MNHEY and SVGEGT. The length of the CDR3 is 15 residues. CDR3 sequence: CASSYPTGVRAEAFF. CDR3 DNA: TGTGCCAGCAGTTACCCGACAGGGGTGAGGGCTGAAGCTTTCTTT.

The V and J genes are TRBV7-2 and TRBJ2-1, with TRBD2 matching 10 bases. With 3 bases clipped from V and 7 bases from J, the junction kept 6 bases outside the gene matches. Germline V gene lookup returns CDR1 SGHTA and CDR2 FQGNSA. CDR3 length: 15 residues. In DNA, the CDR3 is TGTGCCAGCAGCTTTTTCCTAGCGGGAGAGAATGAGCAGTTCTTC. Its protein product is CASSFFLAGENEQFF.

V is TRBV5-1 and J is TRBJ2-6; D is perhaps TRBD1 (6 bases). Trimming took off 2 bases at V and 4 bases at J, with 19 bases between the two ends. Germline assignment: CDR1 SGHRS and CDR2 YFSETQ. This CDR3 is built from 18 residues. The CDR3 sequence: CASSLLSLQGTGANVLTF. The CDR3 region has the DNA TGCGCCAGCAGCTTACTATCCCTCCAGGGGACAGGGGCCAACGTCCTGACTTTC.

The rearrangement links TRBV15 to TRBJ2-5, with a tentative D call TRBD2 (5 bases). Germline values: CDR1 LNHNV, CDR2 YYDKDF (reference sequence). This CDR3 spans 11 amino acids. V lost 6 bases to trimming and J lost 5 bases, with 7 bases between them. The chain's CDR3 is CATSWRETQYF. The CDR3 DNA is TGTGCCACCAGTTGGAGGGAGACCCAGTACTTC.

This rearrangement joins TRBV27 to TRBJ2-4; TRBD1 matches 8 bases. Germline loops: CDR1 MNHEY, CDR2 SMNVEV (reference sequence). The CDR3 loop spans 14 amino acids. Germline trimming cut 5 bases from V and 2 bases from J; bases unmatched to any gene: 2. The CDR3, as DNA: TGTGCCAGCAGTGGGGACAGGACCAAAAACATTCAGTACTTC. This encodes CASSGDRTKNIQYF.

The CDR3 DNA sequence: TGCGCCAGCAGCTTGGGAACGGGGAATGAAAAACTGTTTTTT. Translating gives CASSLGTGNEKLFF. The chain has TRBV5-1 and TRBJ1-4; D unresolved. CDR3 length equals 14 residues. Germline assignment: CDR1 SGHRS and CDR2 YFSETQ. Trimming shortened V by 0 bases and J by 5 bases, and 8 bases separated the two germline ends.